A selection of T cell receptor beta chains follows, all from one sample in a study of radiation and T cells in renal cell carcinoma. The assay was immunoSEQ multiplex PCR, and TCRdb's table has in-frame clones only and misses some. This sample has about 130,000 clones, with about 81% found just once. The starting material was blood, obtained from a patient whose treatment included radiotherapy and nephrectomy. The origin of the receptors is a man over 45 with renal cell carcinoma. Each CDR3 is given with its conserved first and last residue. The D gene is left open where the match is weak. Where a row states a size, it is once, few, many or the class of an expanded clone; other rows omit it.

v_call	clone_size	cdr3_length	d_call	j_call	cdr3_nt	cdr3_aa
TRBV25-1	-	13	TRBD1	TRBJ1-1	TGTGCCAGCAGTTTCACAGGGGCAGCGGAAGCTTTCTTT	CASSFTGAAEAFF
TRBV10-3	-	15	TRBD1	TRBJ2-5	TGTGCCATCAGACAGAATTCAGGGGGCTCGGAGACCCAGTACTTC	CAIRQNSGGSETQYF
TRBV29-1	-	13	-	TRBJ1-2	TGCAGCGTTGAACCCGACGGGATGTATGGCTACACCTTC	CSVEPDGMYGYTF
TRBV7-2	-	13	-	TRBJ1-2	TGTGCCAGCAGCACGGGCGAGGCGGGAGGCTACACCTTC	CASSTGEAGGYTF
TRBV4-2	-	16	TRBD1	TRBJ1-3	TGTGCCAGCAGCCTAATAGGACAGGGCGCTGGAAACACCATATATTTT	CASSLIGQGAGNTIYF
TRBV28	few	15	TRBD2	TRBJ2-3	TGTGCCAGCAGCCTCCGCGGGAGGCGCACAGATACGCAGTATTTT	CASSLRGRRTDTQYF
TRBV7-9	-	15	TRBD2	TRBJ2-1	TGTGCCAGCAGCCAATGGACTAGCGGAAACAATGAGCAGTTCTTC	CASSQWTSGNNEQFF
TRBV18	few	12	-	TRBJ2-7	TGTGCCAGCTCACACAGTGACTACGAGCAGTACTTC	CASSHSDYEQYF
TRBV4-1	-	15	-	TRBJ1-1	TGCGCCAGCAGCCAAGTCCTTCTTGTGAACACTGAAGCTTTCTTT	CASSQVLLVNTEAFF
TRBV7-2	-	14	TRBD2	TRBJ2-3	TGTGCCAGCAGCTCAGCGGGGGGCGGGGATACGCAGTATTTT	CASSSAGGGDTQYF
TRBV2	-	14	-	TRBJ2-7	TGTGCCAGCAATCCAGCCGGGCCAGCCTACGAGCAGTACTTC	CASNPAGPAYEQYF
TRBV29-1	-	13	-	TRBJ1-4	TGCAGCGTTGGAGGCTGGGGTACGGAAAAACTGTTTTTT	CSVGGWGTEKLFF
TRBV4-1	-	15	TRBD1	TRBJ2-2	TGCGCCAGCAGCCAAACAACAGGGGTCGCCGGGGAGCTGTTTTTT	CASSQTTGVAGELFF
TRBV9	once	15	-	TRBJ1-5	TGTGCCAGCAGTGCCCATGGGGACCCAAATCAGCCCCAGCATTTT	CASSAHGDPNQPQHF
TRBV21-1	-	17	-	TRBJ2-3	TGTGCCAGCAGCATTCCCCGCCGACAGCGTAGCACAGATACGCAGTATTTT	CASSIPRRQRSTDTQYF
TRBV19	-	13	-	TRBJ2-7	TGTGCCAGTAGTATAGTCCCGGGCTACGAGCAGTACTTC	CASSIVPGYEQYF
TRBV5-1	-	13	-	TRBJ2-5	TGCGCCAGCAGCTTGGCACCGCAAGAGACCCAGTACTTC	CASSLAPQETQYF
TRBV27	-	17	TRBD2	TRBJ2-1	TGTGCCAGCAGCCCAAGACTAGCGGGGGGCCCCTACAATGAGCAGTTCTTC	CASSPRLAGGPYNEQFF
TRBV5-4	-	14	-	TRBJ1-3	TGTGCCAGCAGCACGTGGAACTCTGGAAACACCATATATTTT	CASSTWNSGNTIYF
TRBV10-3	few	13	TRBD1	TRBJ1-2	TGTGCCATCAGTGGGGGACAGGACTATGGCTACACCTTC	CAISGGQDYGYTF
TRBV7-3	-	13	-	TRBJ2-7	TGTGCCAGCAGGTCAGGCCCCTCCGGCGAGCAGTACTTC	CASRSGPSGEQYF
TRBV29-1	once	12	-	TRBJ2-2	TGCAGCGTCCGGACGCCCACCGGGGAGCTGTTTTTT	CSVRTPTGELFF
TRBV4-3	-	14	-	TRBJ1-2	TGCGCCAGCAGCCAAGATGGGGGGCCCGATGGCTACACCTTC	CASSQDGGPDGYTF
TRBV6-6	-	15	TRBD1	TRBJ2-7	TGTGCCAGCAGTTACCCCCCCGGGACAGGGAGCGAGCAGTACTTC	CASSYPPGTGSEQYF
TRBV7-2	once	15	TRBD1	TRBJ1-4	TGTGCCAGCAGCACGCCGACAGGGGTTAATGAAAAACTGTTTTTT	CASSTPTGVNEKLFF
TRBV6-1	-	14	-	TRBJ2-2	TGTGCCACGCCAGGGGAACCGAACACCGGGGAGCTGTTTTTT	CATPGEPNTGELFF
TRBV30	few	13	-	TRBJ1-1	TGTGCCTGGAGTGTACGGCCGGACACTGAAGCTTTCTTT	CAWSVRPDTEAFF
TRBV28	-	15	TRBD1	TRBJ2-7	TGTGCCAGCAGTGTATACGGACAGGGTACCAACGAGCAGTACTTC	CASSVYGQGTNEQYF
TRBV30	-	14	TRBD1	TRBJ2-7	TGTGCCTGGAGTGTAACGGCAGGGGGCTACGAGCAGTACTTC	CAWSVTAGGYEQYF
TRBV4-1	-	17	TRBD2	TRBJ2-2	TGCGCCAGCAGCCAAGATAGTAGCGGGAGCTACACCGGGGAGCTGTTTTTT	CASSQDSSGSYTGELFF
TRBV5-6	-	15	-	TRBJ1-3	TGTGCCAGCAACTACGGGCGGCCCTCTGGAAACACCATATATTTT	CASNYGRPSGNTIYF
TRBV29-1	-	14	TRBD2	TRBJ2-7	TGCAGCGTTGAAGGGCTAGCGGGAGCTTACGAGCAGTACTTC	CSVEGLAGAYEQYF
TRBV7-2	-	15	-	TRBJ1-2	TGTGCCAGCAGCTTCAAGGGTATTGGTCCTCCTGGCTACACCTTC	CASSFKGIGPPGYTF
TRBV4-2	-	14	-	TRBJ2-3	TGTGCCAGCAGCCAAGAAGGGCTAAGAGATACGCAGTATTTT	CASSQEGLRDTQYF
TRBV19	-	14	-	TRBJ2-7	TGTGCCAGTAGCACAACCGGGACAACCTACGAGCAGTACTTC	CASSTTGTTYEQYF
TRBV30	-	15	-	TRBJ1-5	TGTGCCTGGAGTACCCCCGGATTCGGCGATCAGCCCCAGCATTTT	CAWSTPGFGDQPQHF
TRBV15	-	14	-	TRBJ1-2	TGTGCCACCAGCAGAGACGGGGGATCGGAAGGCTACACCTTC	CATSRDGGSEGYTF
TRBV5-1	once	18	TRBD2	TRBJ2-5	TGCGCCAGCAGCGTTACCGGGACTAGCGGGGGCTCCGGAGAGACCCAGTACTTC	CASSVTGTSGGSGETQYF
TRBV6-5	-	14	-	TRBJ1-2	TGTGCCAGCAGGGCCACGGGCGGTAACTATGGCTACACCTTC	CASRATGGNYGYTF
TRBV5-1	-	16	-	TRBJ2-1	TGCGCCAGCAGCTACCTAGCTTCGGGAGTGTACAATGAGCAGTTCTTC	CASSYLASGVYNEQFF
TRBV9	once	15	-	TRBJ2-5	TGTGCCAGCAGCCCCACGGTGGGGGCCCCAGAGACCCAGTACTTC	CASSPTVGAPETQYF
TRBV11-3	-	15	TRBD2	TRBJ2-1	TGTGCCAGCTCATCGGGAGGCAGCGGAGACAATGAGCAGTTCTTC	CASSSGGSGDNEQFF
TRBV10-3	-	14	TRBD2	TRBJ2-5	TGTGCCATCAGCCAGCGGGGGGGCCAGGAGACCCAGTACTTC	CAISQRGGQETQYF
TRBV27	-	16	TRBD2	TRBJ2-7	TGTGCCAGCAGCCTAGCGGGAGCGAATTCCTACTACGAGCAGTACTTC	CASSLAGANSYYEQYF
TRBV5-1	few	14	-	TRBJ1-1	TGCGCCAGCAGCTTGGTTCCGTCGAACACTGAAGCTTTCTTT	CASSLVPSNTEAFF
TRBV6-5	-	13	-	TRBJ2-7	TGTGCCAGCCGGGTGGCGCCACCCTACGAGCAGTACTTC	CASRVAPPYEQYF
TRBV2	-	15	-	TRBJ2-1	TGTGCCAGCAGCCCCCAAGTCAGCCAAGTGAATGAGCAGTTCTTC	CASSPQVSQVNEQFF
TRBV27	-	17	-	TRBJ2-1	TGTGCCAGCAGTTTCTTCCGGCTACAGGGCTCCTACAATGAGCAGTTCTTC	CASSFFRLQGSYNEQFF
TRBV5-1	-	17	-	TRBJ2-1	TGCGCCAGCAGCTTGGTAACAGGGAATAACCTTCGGAATGAGCAGTTCTTC	CASSLVTGNNLRNEQFF
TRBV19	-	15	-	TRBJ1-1	TGTGCCAGTAGTTGGTCTTATGAACTTAACACTGAAGCTTTCTTT	CASSWSYELNTEAFF
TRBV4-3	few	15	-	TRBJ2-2	TGCGCCAGCAGCCAAGCTCCCGGGGACACCGGGGAGCTGTTTTTT	CASSQAPGDTGELFF
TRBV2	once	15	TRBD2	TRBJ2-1	TGTGCCAGCAAGGAGCGGGAGTTCTCCTACAATGAGCAGTTCTTC	CASKEREFSYNEQFF
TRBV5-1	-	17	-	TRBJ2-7	TGCGCCAGCAGCTTTCTCGGGGGCTTGAATAGTGGCTACGAGCAGTACTTC	CASSFLGGLNSGYEQYF